The clone carrying this T cell receptor (beta chain) was observed a handful of times. What it binds is not known. This specimen belongs to a study of CD8 T cells in ankylosing spondylitis. Regarding the study as a whole: The study looked at matched synovial fluid samples from ankylosing spondylitis patients. Disease-linked clones were reported to be significantly enriched there. Seemingly distinctive of ankylosing spondylitis blood was a TCR beta motif formed by eight highly homologous variants.

TCRdb itself ran the 5' RACE reads through MiXCR, one entry per CDR3 protein. The data contain 750,000 to 850,000 distinct CDR3 sequences, roughly 12% of them singletons. Germline V lookup: CDR1 MGHRA, CDR2 YSYEKL. V dropped 1 base and J dropped 3 bases, with 9 bases sitting between them. The CDR3 consists of 14 residues. The chain joins TRBV4-1 to TRBJ1-1, with D possibly being TRBD1 (5 bases). Sequences were obtained from blood, either unsorted or a sorted T cell fraction (not recorded which). The clonotype was recovered from a male donor with ankylosing spondylitis. The chain's CDR3 is CASSQVRDHTEAFF. The CDR3 DNA reads as TGCGCCAGCAGCCAAGTTCGGGACCACACTGAAGCTTTCTTT.